The source of this T cell receptor beta chain is a study of T cells after yellow fever vaccination. About the research overall: The authors prepared low-cell-number fractions using SMART-Seq v4 Ultra Low Input.

Trimming pared 7 bases from V and 4 bases from J, leaving 10 bases between. Germline V gene sequence: CDR1 SQVTM, CDR2 ANQGSEA. This CDR3 is 11 amino acids long. Overall study findings and caveats: Re-detected after boosting: most primary clones, 96% of CD4 and roughly 88% of CD8. From the bulk population, abundant clonotypes could contaminate and appear within FACS-sorted repertoires.

This clonotype was detected ten times or more. Its specificity is unknown. TCRdb used MiXCR to reprocess the 5' RACE reads, holding one entry per CDR3 protein. This table holds about 220,000 distinct CDR3 sequences, 3% to 3.5% found once. This sample comprised CD4+ T cells sorted from PBMCs, obtained 10 days after the yellow fever booster vaccination. The gene calls are TRBV29-1 and TRBJ1-1, with D possibly matching TRBD1 (5 bases). This clonotype was sampled from a man between 18 and 29 years old who received the YFV17D yellow fever vaccine. CDR3 sequence: CSGRQSTEAFF. The CDR3 DNA is TGCAGCGGACGACAGAGCACTGAAGCTTTCTTT.